Sequencing of this TCR beta chain was carried out in a study of identical twins. Trimming shortened V by 8 bases and J by 5 bases, and 13 bases separated the two germline ends. The V gene's germline CDR1 is MNHNY and CDR2 SVGAGI (reference sequence). CDR3 length: 13 residues. cDNA molecules carried unique molecular identifiers, and template switching added a universal primer site. TCRdb re-called the 5' RACE reads through MiXCR, storing one row per CDR3 protein. Of under 250,000 distinct CDR3 sequences in the sample, approximately 9% were seen once. About this clonotype itself: The antigen is undetermined.

Study-wide results and caveats: Weaker excess sharing between twins was seen in beta out-of-frame sequences.

The chain links TRBV6-6 to TRBJ2-4; tentatively, D is TRBD1 (5 bases). Sequencing input: memory (CD45RO+) T cells sorted from blood. This clonotype was obtained from a woman aged 18-35 years in good health. In DNA, the CDR3 is TGTGCCAGCCCGTGGGGCTGGGAAAACATTCAGTACTTC. Its translation: CASPWGWENIQYF.